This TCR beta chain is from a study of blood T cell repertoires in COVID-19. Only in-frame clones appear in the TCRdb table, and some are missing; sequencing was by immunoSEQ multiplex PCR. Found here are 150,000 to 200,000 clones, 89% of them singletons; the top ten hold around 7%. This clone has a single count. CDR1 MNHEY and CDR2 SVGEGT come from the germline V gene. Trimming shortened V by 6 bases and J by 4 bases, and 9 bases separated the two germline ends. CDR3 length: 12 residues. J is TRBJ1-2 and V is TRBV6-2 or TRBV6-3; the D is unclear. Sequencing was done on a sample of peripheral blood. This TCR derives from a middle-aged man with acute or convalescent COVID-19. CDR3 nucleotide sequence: TGTGCCAGCAGCCCTTCGTTCTATGGCTACACCTTC. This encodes CASSPSFYGYTF.